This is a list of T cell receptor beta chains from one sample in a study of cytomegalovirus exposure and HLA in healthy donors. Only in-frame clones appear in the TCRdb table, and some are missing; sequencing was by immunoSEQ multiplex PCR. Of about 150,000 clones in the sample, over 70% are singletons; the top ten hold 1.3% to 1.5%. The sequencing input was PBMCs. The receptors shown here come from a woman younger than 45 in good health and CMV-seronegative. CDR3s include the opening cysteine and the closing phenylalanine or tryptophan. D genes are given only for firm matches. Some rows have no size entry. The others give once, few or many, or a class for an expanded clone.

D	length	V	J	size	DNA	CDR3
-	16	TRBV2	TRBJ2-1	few	TGTGCCAGCAGGTCGAGTTGGTCGAGCTCCTACAATGAGCAGTTCTTC	CASRSSWSSSYNEQFF
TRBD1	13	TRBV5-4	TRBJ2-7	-	TGTGCCAGCAGCTTCCAGGGGGTCTACGAGCAGTACTTC	CASSFQGVYEQYF
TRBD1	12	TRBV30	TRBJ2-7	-	TGTGCCTCAACAGGGGGCTCCTACGAGCAGTACTTC	CASTGGSYEQYF
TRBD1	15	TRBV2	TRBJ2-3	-	TGTGCCAGCAGTGAGGGGACAGGGAGCACAGATACGCAGTATTTT	CASSEGTGSTDTQYF
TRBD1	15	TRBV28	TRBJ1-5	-	TGTGCCAGCAGTTTAGGCGGGACAGGCAATCAGCCCCAGCATTTT	CASSLGGTGNQPQHF
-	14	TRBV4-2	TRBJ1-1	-	TGTGCCAGCAGCCAGTACCAGATGAACACTGAAGCTTTCTTT	CASSQYQMNTEAFF
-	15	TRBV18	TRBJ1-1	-	TGTGCCAGCTCACCATTCTCAGGGTCGAACACTGAAGCTTTCTTT	CASSPFSGSNTEAFF
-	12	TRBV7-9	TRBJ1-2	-	TGTTCCAGCTCCGGACAGACCGAGGGCTACACCTTC	CSSSGQTEGYTF
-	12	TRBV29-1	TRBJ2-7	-	TGCAGCGTTGGTAGGGACTCCCACGAGCAGTACTTC	CSVGRDSHEQYF
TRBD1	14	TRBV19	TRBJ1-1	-	TGTGCCAGTAGTAGGGACAGGGGGGTCGCTGAAGCTTTCTTT	CASSRDRGVAEAFF
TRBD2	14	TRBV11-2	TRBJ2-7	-	TGTGCCAGCAGGATACTAGCGGGGACGTACGAGCAGTACTTC	CASRILAGTYEQYF
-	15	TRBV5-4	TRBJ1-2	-	TGTGCCAGCAGCTTGAGGCAGGGGAATAACTATGGCTACACCTTC	CASSLRQGNNYGYTF
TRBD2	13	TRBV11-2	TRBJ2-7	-	TGTGCCAGCAGCTCGGGACTACGCTACGAGCAGTACTTC	CASSSGLRYEQYF
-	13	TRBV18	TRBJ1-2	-	TGTGCCAGCTCACCACCTGGAGGACCCGGCTACACCTTC	CASSPPGGPGYTF
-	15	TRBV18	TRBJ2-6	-	TGTGCCAGCTCACCCGACGGGGTTAGAGCCAACGTCCTGACTTTC	CASSPDGVRANVLTF
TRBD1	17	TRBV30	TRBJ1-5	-	TGTGCCTGGGCTACCCCCGGCTACCGACAGGGCAGGCAGCCCCAGCATTTT	CAWATPGYRQGRQPQHF
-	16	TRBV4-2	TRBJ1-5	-	TGTGCCAGCAGTCCAAGACTAGTGACGGGTTATCAGCCCCAGCATTTT	CASSPRLVTGYQPQHF
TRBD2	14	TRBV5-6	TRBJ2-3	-	TGTGCCAGCAGCCCCGGACTAGAAACAGATACGCAGTATTTT	CASSPGLETDTQYF
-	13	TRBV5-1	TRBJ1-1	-	TGCGCCAGCAGCCGCAGCGGAAACACTGAAGCTTTCTTT	CASSRSGNTEAFF
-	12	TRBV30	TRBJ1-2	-	TGTGCCTGGGCCAGGGGTAGCTATGGCTACACCTTC	CAWARGSYGYTF
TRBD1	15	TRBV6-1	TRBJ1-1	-	TGTGCCAGCAGTGAATATACAGGGGGCCTAGTCCGAGCTTTCTTT	CASSEYTGGLVRAFF
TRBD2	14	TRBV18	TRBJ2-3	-	TGTGCCAGCTCCCTCGGGGGGATGCTAGATACGCAGTATTTT	CASSLGGMLDTQYF
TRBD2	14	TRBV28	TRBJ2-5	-	TGTGCCAGCAGTTCTAGCGGGGGGGGAGAGACCCAGTACTTC	CASSSSGGGETQYF
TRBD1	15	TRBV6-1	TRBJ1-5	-	TGTGCCAGCAGTGGAGGGACAGTTAGCAATCAGCCCCAGCATTTT	CASSGGTVSNQPQHF
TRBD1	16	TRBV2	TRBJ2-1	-	TGTGCCAGCAGCCAACATGCCGGGACAGTCTACAATGAGCAGTTCTTC	CASSQHAGTVYNEQFF
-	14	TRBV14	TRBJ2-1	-	TGTGCCAGCAGCCAAGACGCCAGGGCAAATGAGCAGTTCTTC	CASSQDARANEQFF
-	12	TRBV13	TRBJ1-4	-	TGTGCCAGCAGCTTAGGGGGGGCAAAACTGTTTTTT	CASSLGGAKLFF
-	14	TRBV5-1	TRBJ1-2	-	TGCGCCAGCAGCTTTGAGGGCGTATCCTATGGCTACACCTTC	CASSFEGVSYGYTF
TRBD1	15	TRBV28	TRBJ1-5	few	TGTGCCAGCAGAGGACAGGGGGCTGGGAATCAGCCCCAGCATTTT	CASRGQGAGNQPQHF
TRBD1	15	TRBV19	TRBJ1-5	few	TGTGCCAGTAGTAAACGACAGGGGGCGGATCAGCCCCAGCATTTT	CASSKRQGADQPQHF
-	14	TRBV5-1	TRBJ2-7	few	TGCGCCAGCACAGAGATTGGGCCCTCCTACGAGCAGTACTTC	CASTEIGPSYEQYF
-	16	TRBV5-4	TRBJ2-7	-	TGTGCCAGCAGCTCCAGGGGTGGGGAGAACTCCTACGAGCAGTACTTC	CASSSRGGENSYEQYF
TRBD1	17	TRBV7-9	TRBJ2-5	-	TGTGCCAGCAGCTTAGCGGGCAGGGGGCCGCAGGAAGAGACCCAGTACTTC	CASSLAGRGPQEETQYF
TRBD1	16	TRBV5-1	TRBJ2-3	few	TGCGCCAGCAGCTTGGAAAACAGGGGGCGGACAGATACGCAGTATTTT	CASSLENRGRTDTQYF
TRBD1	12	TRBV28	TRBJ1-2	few	TGTGCCAGCAGCTACAGGGGGTATGGCTACACCTTC	CASSYRGYGYTF
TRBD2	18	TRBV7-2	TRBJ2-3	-	TGTGCCAGCAGCTTATGGGGGCTAGCGGGGGGGCCAGGAGATACGCAGTATTTT	CASSLWGLAGGPGDTQYF
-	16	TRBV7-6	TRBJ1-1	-	TGTGCCAGCAGCTTTCCGCCGGGACAAACGAACACTGAAGCTTTCTTT	CASSFPPGQTNTEAFF
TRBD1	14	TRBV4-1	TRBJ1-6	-	TGCGCCAGCAGCCCTGGGACAGGGATGTCACCCCTCCACTTT	CASSPGTGMSPLHF
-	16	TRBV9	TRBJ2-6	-	TGTGCCAGCAGCGTAGCTAGGGACTCTGGGGCCAACGGCCTGACTTTC	CASSVARDSGANGLTF
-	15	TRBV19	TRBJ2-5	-	TGTGCCAGTAGTCGCTCTTCGGGGGGCATAGAGACCCAGTACTTC	CASSRSSGGIETQYF
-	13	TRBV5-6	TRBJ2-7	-	TGTGCCAGCAGCTTAGATGGAGTGTACGAGCAGTACTTC	CASSLDGVYEQYF
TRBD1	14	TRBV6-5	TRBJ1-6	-	TGTGCCAGCAGTTACGACAGGGGGAATTCACCCCTCCACTTT	CASSYDRGNSPLHF
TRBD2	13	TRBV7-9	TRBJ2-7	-	TGTGCCAGCAGCTTAGGGGGGGGCTACGAGCAGTACTTC	CASSLGGGYEQYF
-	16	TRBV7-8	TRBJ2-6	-	TGTGCCAGCAGCTTAGTCCCGGGGGCTGGGGCCAACGTCCTGACTTTC	CASSLVPGAGANVLTF
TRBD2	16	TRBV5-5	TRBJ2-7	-	TGTGCCAGCAGCTTGGGGGCGGGGGGGCCGGCCTACGAGCAGTACTTC	CASSLGAGGPAYEQYF
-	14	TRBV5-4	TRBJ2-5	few	TGTGCCAGCACCAGTGGGGGCACCCAAGAGACCCAGTACTTC	CASTSGGTQETQYF
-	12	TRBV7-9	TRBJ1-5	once	TGTGCCAGCAGCCCTGTGAATCAGCCCCAGCATTTT	CASSPVNQPQHF
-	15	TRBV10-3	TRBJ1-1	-	TGTGCCATCAGTGATCAAGGCAGGGTCCGCACTGAAGCTTTCTTT	CAISDQGRVRTEAFF
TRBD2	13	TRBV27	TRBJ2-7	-	TGTGCCAGCAGTTTTACTAGCGCGAGGGAGCAGTACTTC	CASSFTSAREQYF
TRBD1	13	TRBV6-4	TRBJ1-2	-	TGTGCCAGCAGTGCCCAAACAGGGGATGGCTACACCTTC	CASSAQTGDGYTF
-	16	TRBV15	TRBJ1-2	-	TGTGCCACCAGCAGGTCTGAGGGTCCATTGATAAGGGGCTACACCTTC	CATSRSEGPLIRGYTF
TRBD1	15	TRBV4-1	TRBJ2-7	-	TGCGCCAGCAGCCAAGGACAGGGGAGCTCCTACGAGCAGTACTTC	CASSQGQGSSYEQYF
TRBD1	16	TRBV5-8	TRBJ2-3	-	TGTGCCAGCAGCAGGGGTCGGGACAGGGTCACAGATACGCAGTATTTT	CASSRGRDRVTDTQYF